These 18 T cell receptor beta chains originate from one sample sequenced in a study of tumor and adjacent non-tumor tissue in lung cancer. No cell sorting was done before RNA was extracted from the tissue. The library came from three nested PCR rounds adapted from ARM-PCR protocols. MiXCR, run by TCRdb on the multiplex PCR reads, gives a single entry per CDR3 protein. The repertoire holds around 70,000 distinct CDR3 sequences, roughly 60% seen once, with around 21% in the top ten. Sequenced material: lung tumor tissue. The receptor source for this set is a man aged 45-65 years with non-small cell lung cancer.

As concerns this clonotype: This could be a read error, since a much larger clone is one nucleotide away. The genes are TRBV5-1 and TRBJ1-6; possibly TRBD1 for D (5 bases). This CDR3 contains 17 residues. Germline V gene lookup returns CDR1 SGHRS and CDR2 YFSETQ. The V end lost 7 bases, the J end lost 0 bases, and 17 bases lay between the germline ends. CDR3 sequence reads: CASDRGRTSSYNSPLHF. The CDR3 nucleotides read TGCGCCAGCGATAGGGGCAGGACAAGCTCCTATAATTCACCCCTCCACTTT.

Note on this clonotype: At one boundary the junction diverges from the germline segment, which might be a read error. The rearrangement uses TRBV6-5 and TRBJ2-3; D is unclear. From germline, CDR1 is MNHEY and CDR2 SVGAGI. The length of the CDR3 is 13 residues. This chain's CDR3 is CASSRRILDRQYF. The CDR3 DNA sequence: TGTGCCAGTAGTCGCCGGATCTTGGATAGGCAGTATTTT.

Concerning this clonotype: A much larger clone sits a single nucleotide away, making a read error possible. The V call is TRBV12-3 or TRBV12-4, the J call TRBJ1-5; 7 bases are a match to TRBD1. V was clipped by 1 base and J by 0 bases; unmatched bases: 9. The CDR3 contains 18 residues. The CDR3 DNA is TGTGCCAGCAGTTTAGACGTGGGACAGCCAAATAGCAATCAGCCCCAGCATTTT. This gives the protein CASSLDVGQPNSNQPQHF.

The rearrangement uses TRBV19 and TRBJ2-7; D may be TRBD2 (5 bases). There are 13 residues in the CDR3. V gave up 1 base and J gave up 7 bases, with 11 bases separating them. The germline CDR1 and CDR2 sequences are LNHDA and SQIVND (reference sequence). In DNA, the CDR3 is TGTGCCAGTAGTATAGGCGGTACGGGAGAGCAGTACTTC. Its protein product is CASSIGGTGEQYF. The complete variable domain, with remaining parts taken from reference TRBV19 and TRBJ2-7, reads DGGITQSPKYLFRKEGQNVTLSCEQNLNHDAMYWYRQDPGQGLRLIYYSQIVNDFQKGDIAEGYSVSREKKESFPLTVTSAQKNPTAFYLCASSIGGTGEQYFGPGTRLTVT.

Note on this clonotype: A much more abundant neighbour one base away suggests this may be a read error. The rearrangement joins TRBV6-5 to TRBJ2-1, with 11 bases fitting TRBD2. CDR1 and CDR2 from the germline V gene are MNHEY and SVGAGI. This CDR3 contains 15 residues. This chain's CDR3 is CTSRTSGSDWSEQFF. For the CDR3, the DNA is TGTACCAGCAGAACTAGCGGGAGCGATTGGAGTGAGCAGTTCTTC.

For this clonotype: A read error is likely, as this CDR3 ends without the conserved phenylalanine or tryptophan. The rearrangement joins TRBV28 to TRBJ2-7; D gene unclear. The germline V gene encodes CDR1 MDHEN and CDR2 SYDVKM. V was clipped by 6 bases and J by 4 bases, with 7 bases between them. This CDR3 region has 11 residues. The CDR3 DNA follows: TGTGCCAGCAGCCATATTTACGAGCAGTACTCC. Translating it yields CASSHIYEQYS.

This clonotype was recorded many times. The chain joins TRBV4-1 to TRBJ1-4; D is ambiguous. Germline V gene data show CDR1 as MGHRA and CDR2 as YSYEKL. The CDR3 has 16 residues. V lost 3 bases and J lost 3, with 14 bases in between. The CDR3 nucleotides are TGCGCCAGCAGCCACGACACCGCCCTATCTAATGAAAAACTGTTTTTT. This gives the protein CASSHDTALSNEKLFF.

CDR3 residues: CASSFFSSGSRNEQFF. In DNA, the CDR3 is TGTGCCAGCAGCTTCTTTTCTAGCGGGAGTCGGAATGAGCAGTTCTTC. The J gene is TRBJ2-1, the V gene TRBV7-9; 10 bases match TRBD2. The trim removed 3 bases at V and 7 bases at J, leaving 9 bases unmatched. CDR3 size: 16 residues. Germline CDR1 and CDR2: SEHNR and FQNEAQ (reference sequence).

This clonotype was recorded at least ten times. The rearrangement links TRBV14 to TRBJ2-3; 7 nucleotides align to TRBD1. J gave up 2 bases and V 1 base, and 3 bases lay outside the gene matches. This CDR3 has 15 residues. Per the germline V gene, CDR1 is SGHDN and CDR2 is FVKESK. CDR3 nucleotides: TGTGCCAGCAGCCAAGGGGGACAGAACACAGATACGCAGTATTTT. Translating gives CASSQGGQNTDTQYF.

Notes on this clonotype: Lacking the conserved final phenylalanine or tryptophan, this CDR3 likely reflects a read error. This sequence joins TRBV29-1 and TRBJ2-3; TRBD2 matches 7 bases. This CDR3 spans 15 amino acids. Germline lookup yields CDR1 SQVTM and CDR2 ANQGSEA. The V gene end was trimmed by 7 bases and the J gene end by 2 bases; junction bases not matched to a gene: 12. CDR3 nucleotide sequence: TGCAGCGCCGCGCTAACCGGGACTATCACAGATACGCAGTATTCT. It is translated as CSAALTGTITDTQYS.

About this clonotype itself: The junction differs from germline at one of its ends, possibly a read error. This chain connects TRBV11-2 to TRBJ2-7; D not resolved. Germline values: CDR1 SGHAT, CDR2 FQNNGV. There are 14 residues in the CDR3. The CDR3 loop reads CVSSLALRDYEQYF. Here the CDR3 DNA reads TGTGTCAGCAGCTTAGCACTTAGGGACTACGAGCAGTACTTC.

Turning to this clonotype: An end of the junction differs from the germline gene, which may be a read error. J is TRBJ1-1 and V is TRBV11-2; D is unresolved. The CDR3 is 14 residues long. Germline V gene lookup returns CDR1 SGHAT and CDR2 FQNNGV. In DNA form, the CDR3 reads TGTACCAGCAGCCTAGGTGGGCCGGGCACTGAAGCTTTCTTT. Translating gives CTSSLGGPGTEAFF.

As regards this clonotype: This CDR3 fails to terminate in the conserved phenylalanine or tryptophan, so it likely reflects a read error. This chain joins TRBV5-4 and TRBJ1-6, with D perhaps matching TRBD1 (5 bases). Germline assignment: CDR1 SGHNT and CDR2 YYREEE (reference sequence). V lost 4 bases and J 11 bases, leaving 19 bases between the germline ends. The CDR3 is 15 amino acids. CDR3 in DNA: TGTGCCAGCAGCACGCAGGGTCAGGGTGAAACACCCCTCCACTCT. This codes for CASSTQGQGETPLHS.

This chain links TRBV10-3 with TRBJ1-5, with a possible D match to TRBD2 (6 bases). The J call is doubtful: the DNA matches TRBJ2-3 better. This CDR3 spans 17 amino acids. Germline V gives CDR1 ENHRY, CDR2 SYGVKD. In DNA form, the CDR3 reads TGTGCCATCAGTGAGTCGGGGGGACGGTCGAGCAATCCGCCTCAGTATTTT. This encodes CAISESGGRSSNPPQYF.

This clonotype was detected many times. This chain links TRBV14 with TRBJ2-3, with a weak D call TRBD1 (6 bases). The V and J ends lost 4 bases and 4 bases respectively, with 9 bases between them. This CDR3 region has 13 residues. Germline loops: CDR1 SGHDN, CDR2 FVKESK. Written as DNA, the CDR3 is TGTGCCAGCAGCCCCACAGGGTCAGATACGCAGTATTTT. This codes for CASSPTGSDTQYF.

This clonotype was picked up many times. V and J are TRBV5-1 and TRBJ1-5; maybe TRBD1 (5 bases). With 2 bases removed from V and 6 bases from J, the gap between germline ends came to 9 bases. Germline V CDR1 and CDR2: SGHRS, YFSETQ. CDR3 length: 13 residues. As DNA, the CDR3 is TGCGCCAGCAGCTTAGAGGGGCTTCAGCCCCAGCATTTT. Protein product: CASSLEGLQPQHF.

This clonotype was seen once. The missing conserved phenylalanine or tryptophan at the end of this CDR3 makes a read error likely. The chain employs TRBV12-3 or TRBV12-4 and TRBJ2-7; 8 nucleotides agree with TRBD2. V was pared by 11 bases and J by 6 bases, with 15 bases of the junction left unmatched. CDR3 length: 14 amino acids. The CDR3 DNA reads as TGTGCCTGCAAATCCGGGGGGGCCTCACGCGAGCAGTACTAC. Translating it yields CACKSGGASREQYY.

Notes on this clonotype: Germline is not matched at one junction end, which may reflect a read error. The V and J genes are TRBV6-6 and TRBJ1-6; D unresolved. The germline gives CDR1 MNHNY, CDR2 SVGAGI (reference sequence). There are 17 residues in the CDR3. As DNA, the CDR3 is TGTGCCGGCAGTTACGATGAGACGAGCTCCTATAATTCAACCCTCAACTTT. This sequence encodes CAGSYDETSSYNSTLNF.